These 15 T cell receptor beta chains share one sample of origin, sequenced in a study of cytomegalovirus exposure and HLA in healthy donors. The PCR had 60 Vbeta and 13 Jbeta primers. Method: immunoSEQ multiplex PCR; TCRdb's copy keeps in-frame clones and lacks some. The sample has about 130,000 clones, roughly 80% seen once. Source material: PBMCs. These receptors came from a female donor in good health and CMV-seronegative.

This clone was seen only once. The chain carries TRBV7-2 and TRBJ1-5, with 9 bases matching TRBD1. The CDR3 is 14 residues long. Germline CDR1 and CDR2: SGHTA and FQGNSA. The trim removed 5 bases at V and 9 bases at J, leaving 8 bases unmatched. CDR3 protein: CASSVDRGVRPQHF. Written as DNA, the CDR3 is TGTGCCAGCAGCGTCGACAGGGGGGTAAGGCCCCAGCATTTT.

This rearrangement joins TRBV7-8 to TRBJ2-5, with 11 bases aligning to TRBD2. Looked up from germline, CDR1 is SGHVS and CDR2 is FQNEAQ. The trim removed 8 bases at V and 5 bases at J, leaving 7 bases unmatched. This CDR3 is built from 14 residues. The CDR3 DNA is TGTGCCAGCGAAGAACTAGCGGGAGCGGAGACCCAGTACTTC. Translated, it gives CASEELAGAETQYF.

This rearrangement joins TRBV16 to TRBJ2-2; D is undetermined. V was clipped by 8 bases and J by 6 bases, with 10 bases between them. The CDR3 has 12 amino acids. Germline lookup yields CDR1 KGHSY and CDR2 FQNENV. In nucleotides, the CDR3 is TGTGCCAGCGCCTTCCTATCCGGGGAGCTGTTTTTT. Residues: CASAFLSGELFF. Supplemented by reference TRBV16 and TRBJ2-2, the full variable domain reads GEEVAQTPKHLVRGEGQKAKLYCAPIKGHSYVFWYQQVLKNEFKFLISFQNENVFDETGMPKERFSAKCLPNSPCSLEIQATKLEDSAVYFCASAFLSGELFFGEGSRLTVL.

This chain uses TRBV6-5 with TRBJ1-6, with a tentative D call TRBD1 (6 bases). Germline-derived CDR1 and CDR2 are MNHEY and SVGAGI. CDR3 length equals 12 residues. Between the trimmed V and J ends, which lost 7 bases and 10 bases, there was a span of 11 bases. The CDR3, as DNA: TGTGCCAGCACCCAAGGGGGATCACCCCTCCACTTT. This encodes CASTQGGSPLHF.

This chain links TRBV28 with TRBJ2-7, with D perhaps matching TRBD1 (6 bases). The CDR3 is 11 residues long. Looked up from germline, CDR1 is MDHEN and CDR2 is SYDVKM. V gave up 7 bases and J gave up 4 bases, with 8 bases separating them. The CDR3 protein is CASNQGYEQYF. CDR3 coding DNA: TGTGCCAGCAATCAGGGGTACGAGCAGTACTTC. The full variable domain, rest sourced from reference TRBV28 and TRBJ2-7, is DVKVTQSSRYLVKRTGEKVFLECVQDMDHENMFWYRQDPGLGLRLIYFSYDVKMKEKGDIPEGYSVSREKKERFSLILESASTNQTSMYLCASNQGYEQYFGPGTRLTVT.

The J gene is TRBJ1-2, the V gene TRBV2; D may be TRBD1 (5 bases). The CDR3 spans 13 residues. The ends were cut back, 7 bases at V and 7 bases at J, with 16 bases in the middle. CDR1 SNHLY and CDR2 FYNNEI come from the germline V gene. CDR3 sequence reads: CASMPDQGFGYTF. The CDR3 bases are TGTGCCAGCATGCCAGATCAGGGTTTTGGCTACACCTTC.

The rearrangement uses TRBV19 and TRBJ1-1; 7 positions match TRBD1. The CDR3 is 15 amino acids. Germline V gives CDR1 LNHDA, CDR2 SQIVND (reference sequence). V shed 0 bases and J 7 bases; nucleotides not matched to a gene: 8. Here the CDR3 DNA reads TGTGCCAGTAGTATAGAATGGCGAGACAGGGATGAAGCTTTCTTT. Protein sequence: CASSIEWRDRDEAFF.

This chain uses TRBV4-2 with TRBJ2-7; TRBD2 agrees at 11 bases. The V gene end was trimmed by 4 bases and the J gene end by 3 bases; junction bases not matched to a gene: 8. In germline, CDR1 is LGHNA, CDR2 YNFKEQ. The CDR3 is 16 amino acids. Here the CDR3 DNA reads TGTGCCAGCAGCCTTCTTAGCGGGGGGGCCGGCTACGAGCAGTACTTC. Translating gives CASSLLSGGAGYEQYF.

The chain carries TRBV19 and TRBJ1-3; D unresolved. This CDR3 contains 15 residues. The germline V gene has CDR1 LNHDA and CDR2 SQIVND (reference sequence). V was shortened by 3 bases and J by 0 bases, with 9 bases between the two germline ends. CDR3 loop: CASSISGTSGNTIYF. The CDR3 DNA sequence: TGTGCCAGTAGTATTTCAGGTACCTCTGGAAACACCATATATTTT.

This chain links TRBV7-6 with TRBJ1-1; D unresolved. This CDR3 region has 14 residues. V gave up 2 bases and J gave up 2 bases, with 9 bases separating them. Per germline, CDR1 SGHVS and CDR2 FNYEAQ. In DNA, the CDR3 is TGTGCCAGCAGCTTATCGGTAGTAAACACTGAAGCTTTCTTT. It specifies CASSLSVVNTEAFF. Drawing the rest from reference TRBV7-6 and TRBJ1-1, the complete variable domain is GAGVSQSPRYKVTKRGQDVALRCDPISGHVSLYWYRQALGQGPEFLTYFNYEAQQDKSGLPNDRFSAERPEGSISTLTIQRTEQRDSAMYRCASSLSVVNTEAFFGQGTRLTVV.

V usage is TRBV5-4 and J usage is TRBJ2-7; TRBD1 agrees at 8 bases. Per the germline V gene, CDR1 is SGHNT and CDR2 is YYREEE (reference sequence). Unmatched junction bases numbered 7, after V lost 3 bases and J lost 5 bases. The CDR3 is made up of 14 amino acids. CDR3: CASSSGQVGNEQYF. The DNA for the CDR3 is TGTGCCAGCAGCTCGGGACAGGTGGGGAACGAGCAGTACTTC.

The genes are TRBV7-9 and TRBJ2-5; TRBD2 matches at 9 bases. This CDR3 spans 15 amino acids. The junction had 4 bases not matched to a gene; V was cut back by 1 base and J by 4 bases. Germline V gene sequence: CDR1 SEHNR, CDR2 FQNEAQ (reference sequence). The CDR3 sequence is CASSLVASGTETQYF. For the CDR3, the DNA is TGTGCCAGCAGCTTAGTGGCTAGCGGGACAGAGACCCAGTACTTC. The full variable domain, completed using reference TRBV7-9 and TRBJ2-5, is DTGVSQNPRHKITKRGQNVTFRCDPISEHNRLYWYRQTLGQGPEFLTYFQNEAQLEKSRLLSDRFSAERPKGSFSTLEIQRTEQGDSAMYLCASSLVASGTETQYFGPGTRLLVL.

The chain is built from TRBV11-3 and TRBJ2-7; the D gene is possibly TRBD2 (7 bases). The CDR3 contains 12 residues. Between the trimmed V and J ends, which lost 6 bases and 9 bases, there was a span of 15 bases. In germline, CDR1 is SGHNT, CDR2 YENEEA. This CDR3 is CASSPSGGRQYF. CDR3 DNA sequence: TGTGCCAGCAGTCCCTCGGGGGGCCGGCAGTACTTC.

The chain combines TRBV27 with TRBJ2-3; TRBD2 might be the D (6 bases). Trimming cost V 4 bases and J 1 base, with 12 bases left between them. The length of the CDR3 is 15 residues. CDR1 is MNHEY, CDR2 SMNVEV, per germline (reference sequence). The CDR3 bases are TGTGCCAGCAGTTCCCTAGCGTTTGGCACAGATACGCAGTATTTT. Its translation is CASSSLAFGTDTQYF.

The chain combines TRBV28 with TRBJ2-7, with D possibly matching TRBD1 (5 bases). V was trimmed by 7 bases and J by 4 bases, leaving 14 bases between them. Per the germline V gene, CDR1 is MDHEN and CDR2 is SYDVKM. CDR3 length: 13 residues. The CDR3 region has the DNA TGTGCCAGCACCGAAACAGGTTTTTACGAGCAGTACTTC. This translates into CASTETGFYEQYF.